This entry describes one T cell receptor beta chain. The antigen is not known. These data belong to a study of T-cell memory formation after mild COVID-19. In germline, CDR1 is SSHAT, CDR2 FNYEAQ (reference sequence). The CDR3 is 14 residues long. One entry per CDR3 protein, called by TCRdb with MiXCR from the 5' RACE reads. The repertoire consists of approximately 350,000 distinct CDR3 sequences, with around 28% occurring once and the leading ten covering about 14%. Study results and caveats: The authors did not confirm SARS-CoV-2 specificity of second-wave clones peaking day 37.

This TCR was sampled from an adult woman who had mild COVID-19 (a few samples of this study predate the infection). Cell type and time point are not known. The chain recombines TRBV7-7 with TRBJ2-5, with TRBD2 identical over 8 bases. Sequencing was performed on PBMCs or a T cell subset sorted from them (not recorded which). CDR3 bases: TGTGCTAGCGGCAAGACGGGAGGGGGGGAGACCCAGTACTTC. Translated, it gives CASGKTGGGETQYF.